The table lists the clone carrying this TCR beta chain with a count of one. The CDR3 has 16 residues. The time point here: pre-treatment sample, taken before nivolumab and TIL therapy. Stage 4 NSCLC adults joined between October 2017 and January 2020. The libraries were made with immunoSEQ v3. Measured with immunoSEQ multiplex PCR; TCRdb has only the in-frame clones, and not every one. Of under 15,000 clones listed, nearly 80% are singletons. The data were obtained in a study of TIL therapy for anti-PD-1-resistant metastatic lung cancer. This TCR was recovered from a person aged 25-85 years with non-small cell lung cancer. V and J are TRBV21-1 and TRBJ2-5; whether TRBD1, the table's D call, matches the DNA was not checked. TRBV21-1 is an annotated pseudogene. The sequences come from blood, collected at baseline. The CDR3 DNA reads as TGTGCCAGCACAGGACAGGGTGTCGGTGTCCAAGAGACCCAGTACTTC. It yields the protein CASTGQGVGVQETQYF.